Listed below are T cell receptor beta chains from one sample, sequenced in a study of identical twins. TCRdb used MiXCR to reprocess the 5' RACE reads, holding one entry per CDR3 protein. The sample lists 550,000 to 800,000 distinct CDR3 sequences, around 7.5% seen once, with 1.6% in the top ten. These data also featured in a second study, about yellow fever vaccine responses in identical twins.

Source material: PBMCs. The receptor set was obtained from a woman aged 18-30 years in good health. Both conserved end residues are part of each CDR3. The D gene is left open where the match is weak. Size tells how often a clone was seen (once, few, many) or the class of an expanded clone, and some rows leave it out.

TRBD1 | TRBJ1-1 | NA | TRBV24-1 | 14 | CATSDPGGSAEAFF | TGTGCCACCAGTGATCCAGGGGGCTCCGCTGAAGCTTTCTTT
TRBD2 | TRBJ2-5 | NA | TRBV4-1 | 16 | CASSQDPGRGVLAQYF | TGCGCCAGCAGCCAAGATCCCGGTCGGGGGGTCCTGGCCCAGTACTTC
NA | TRBJ1-1 | few | TRBV4-1 | 15 | CASSQRGGADTEAFF | TGCGCCAGCAGCCAACGAGGTGGCGCGGACACTGAAGCTTTCTTT
NA | TRBJ2-1 | few | TRBV5-1 | 15 | CASRPTPPSYNEQFF | TGCGCCAGCAGACCGACCCCGCCCTCCTACAATGAGCAGTTCTTC
NA | TRBJ2-5 | many | TRBV6-1 | 14 | CASSSRSAQETQYF | TGTGCCAGCAGTAGCCGGAGTGCCCAAGAGACCCAGTACTTC
NA | TRBJ2-1 | many | TRBV7-3 | 13 | CASSRDIRGEQFF | TGTGCCAGCAGCCGGGACATTCGGGGGGAGCAGTTCTTC
TRBD1 | TRBJ1-2 | NA | TRBV25-1 | 17 | CASSVGDRGLGPYGYTF | TGTGCCAGCAGTGTTGGGGACAGGGGCCTAGGACCGTATGGCTACACCTTC
TRBD1 | TRBJ2-6 | few | TRBV5-6 | 15 | CALYRQGTGANVLTF | TGTGCCTTATACCGACAGGGGACCGGGGCCAACGTCCTGACTTTC
TRBD2 | TRBJ2-1 | many | TRBV4-1 | 15 | CASSQRASGGVEQFF | TGCGCCAGCAGCCAACGGGCTAGCGGGGGGGTGGAGCAGTTCTTC
TRBD2 | TRBJ2-7 | few | TRBV7-2 | 15 | CASSLISGAIYEQYF | TGTGCCAGCAGCTTGATTAGCGGGGCCATCTACGAGCAGTACTTC
TRBD2 | TRBJ2-7 | many | TRBV29-1 | 14 | CSVVFGTSSYEQYF | TGCAGCGTTGTATTTGGGACTAGTTCCTACGAGCAGTACTTC
TRBD2 | TRBJ2-2 | few | TRBV5-1 | 18 | CASSFGLAGISNTGELFF | TGCGCCAGCAGCTTCGGACTAGCGGGGATCTCGAACACCGGGGAGCTGTTTTTT
NA | TRBJ2-3 | few | TRBV28 | 14 | CASSLQPSTDTQYF | TGTGCCAGCAGTTTACAGCCGAGCACAGATACGCAGTATTTT
NA | TRBJ1-2 | few | TRBV12-3/TRBV12-4 | 13 | CASRTAPLGGYTF | TGTGCCAGCAGAACCGCGCCTCTCGGGGGCTACACCTTC
NA | TRBJ2-3 | NA | TRBV29-1 | 13 | CSVGPQGTDTQYF | TGCAGCGTTGGACCCCAGGGTACAGATACGCAGTATTTT
NA | TRBJ1-1 | few | TRBV5-1 | 15 | CASSPTQGVGTEAFF | TGCGCCAGCAGCCCCACACAGGGCGTGGGTACTGAAGCTTTCTTT